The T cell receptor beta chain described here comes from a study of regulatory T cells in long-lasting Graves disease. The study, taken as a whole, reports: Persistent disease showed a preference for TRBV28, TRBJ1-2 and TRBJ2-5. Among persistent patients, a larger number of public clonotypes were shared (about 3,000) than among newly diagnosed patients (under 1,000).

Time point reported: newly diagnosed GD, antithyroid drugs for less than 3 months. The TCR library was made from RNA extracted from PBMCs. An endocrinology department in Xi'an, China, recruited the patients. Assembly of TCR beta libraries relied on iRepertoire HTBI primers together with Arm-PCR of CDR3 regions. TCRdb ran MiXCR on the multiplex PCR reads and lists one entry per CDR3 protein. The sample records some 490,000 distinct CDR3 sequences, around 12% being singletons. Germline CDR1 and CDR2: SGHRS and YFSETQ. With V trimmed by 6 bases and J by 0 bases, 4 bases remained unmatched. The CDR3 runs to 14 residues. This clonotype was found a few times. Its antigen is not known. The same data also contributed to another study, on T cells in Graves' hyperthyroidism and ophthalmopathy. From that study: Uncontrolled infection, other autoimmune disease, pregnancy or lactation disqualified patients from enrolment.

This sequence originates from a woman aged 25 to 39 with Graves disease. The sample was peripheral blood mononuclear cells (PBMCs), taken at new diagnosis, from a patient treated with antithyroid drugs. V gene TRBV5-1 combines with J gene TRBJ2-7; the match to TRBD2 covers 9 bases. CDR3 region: CASKGSGSSYEQYF. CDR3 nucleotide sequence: TGCGCCAGCAAGGGTAGCGGGAGCTCCTACGAGCAGTACTTC.